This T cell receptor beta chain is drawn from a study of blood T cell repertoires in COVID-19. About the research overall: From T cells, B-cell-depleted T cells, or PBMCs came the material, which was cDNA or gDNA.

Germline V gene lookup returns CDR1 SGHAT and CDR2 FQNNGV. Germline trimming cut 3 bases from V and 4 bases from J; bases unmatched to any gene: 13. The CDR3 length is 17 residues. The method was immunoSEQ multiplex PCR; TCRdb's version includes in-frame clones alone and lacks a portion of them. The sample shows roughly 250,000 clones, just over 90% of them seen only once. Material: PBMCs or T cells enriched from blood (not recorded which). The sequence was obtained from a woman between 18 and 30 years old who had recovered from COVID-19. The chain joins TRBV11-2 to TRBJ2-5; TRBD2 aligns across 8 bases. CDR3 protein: CASSFGLAGASLETQYF. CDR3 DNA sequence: TGTGCCAGCAGCTTTGGGCTAGCGGGTGCCTCCCTAGAGACCCAGTACTTC.